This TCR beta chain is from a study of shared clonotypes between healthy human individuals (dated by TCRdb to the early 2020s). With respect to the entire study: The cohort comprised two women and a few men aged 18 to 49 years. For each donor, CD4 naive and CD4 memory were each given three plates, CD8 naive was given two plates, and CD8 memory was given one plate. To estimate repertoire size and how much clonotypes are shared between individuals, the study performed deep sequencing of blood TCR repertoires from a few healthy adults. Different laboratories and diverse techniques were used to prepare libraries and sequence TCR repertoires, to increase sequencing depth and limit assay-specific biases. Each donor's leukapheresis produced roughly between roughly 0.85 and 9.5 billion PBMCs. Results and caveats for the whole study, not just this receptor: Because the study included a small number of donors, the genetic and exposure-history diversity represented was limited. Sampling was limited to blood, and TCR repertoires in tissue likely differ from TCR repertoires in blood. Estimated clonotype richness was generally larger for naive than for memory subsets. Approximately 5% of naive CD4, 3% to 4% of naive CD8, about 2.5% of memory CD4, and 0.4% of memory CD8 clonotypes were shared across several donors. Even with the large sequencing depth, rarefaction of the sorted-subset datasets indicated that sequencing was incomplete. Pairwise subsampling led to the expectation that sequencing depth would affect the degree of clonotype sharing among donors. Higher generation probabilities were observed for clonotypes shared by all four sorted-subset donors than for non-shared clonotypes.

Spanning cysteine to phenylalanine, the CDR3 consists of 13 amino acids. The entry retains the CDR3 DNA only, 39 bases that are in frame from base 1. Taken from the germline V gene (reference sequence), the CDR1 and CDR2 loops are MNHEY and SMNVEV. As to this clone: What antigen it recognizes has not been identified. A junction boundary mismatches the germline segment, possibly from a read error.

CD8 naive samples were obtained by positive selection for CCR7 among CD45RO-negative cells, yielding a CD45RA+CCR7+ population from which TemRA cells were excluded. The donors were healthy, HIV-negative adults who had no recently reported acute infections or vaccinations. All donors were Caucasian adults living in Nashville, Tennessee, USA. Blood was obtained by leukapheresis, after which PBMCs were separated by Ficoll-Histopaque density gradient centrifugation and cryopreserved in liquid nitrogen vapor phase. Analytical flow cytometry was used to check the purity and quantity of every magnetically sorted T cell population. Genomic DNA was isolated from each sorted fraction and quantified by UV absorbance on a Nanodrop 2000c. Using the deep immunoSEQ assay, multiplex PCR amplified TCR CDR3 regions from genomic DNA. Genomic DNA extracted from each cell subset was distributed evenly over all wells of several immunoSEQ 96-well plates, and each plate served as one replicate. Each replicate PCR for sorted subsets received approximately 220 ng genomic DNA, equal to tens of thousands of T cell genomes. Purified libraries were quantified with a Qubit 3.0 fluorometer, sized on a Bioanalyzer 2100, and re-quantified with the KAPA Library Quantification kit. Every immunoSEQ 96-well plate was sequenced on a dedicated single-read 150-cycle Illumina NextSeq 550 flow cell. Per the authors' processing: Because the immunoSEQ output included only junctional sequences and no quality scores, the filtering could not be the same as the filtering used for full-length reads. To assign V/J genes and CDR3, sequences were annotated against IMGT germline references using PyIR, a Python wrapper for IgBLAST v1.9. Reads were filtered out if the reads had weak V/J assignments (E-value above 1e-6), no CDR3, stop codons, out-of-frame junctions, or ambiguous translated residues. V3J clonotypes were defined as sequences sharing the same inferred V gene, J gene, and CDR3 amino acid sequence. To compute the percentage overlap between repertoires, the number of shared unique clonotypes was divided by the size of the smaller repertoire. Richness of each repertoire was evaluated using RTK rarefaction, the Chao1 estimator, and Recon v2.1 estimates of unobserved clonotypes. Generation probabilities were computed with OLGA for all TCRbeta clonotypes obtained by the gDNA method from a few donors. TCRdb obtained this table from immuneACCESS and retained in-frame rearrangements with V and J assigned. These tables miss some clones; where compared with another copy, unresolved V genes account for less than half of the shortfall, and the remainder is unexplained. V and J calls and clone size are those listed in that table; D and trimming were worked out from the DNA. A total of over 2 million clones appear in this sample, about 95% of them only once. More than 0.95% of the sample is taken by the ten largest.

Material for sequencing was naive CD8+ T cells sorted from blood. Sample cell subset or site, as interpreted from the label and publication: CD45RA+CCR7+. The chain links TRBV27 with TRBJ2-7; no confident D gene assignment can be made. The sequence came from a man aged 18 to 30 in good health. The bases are TGTGCCAGCGGTTTAGGACCCCCCCGGGAGCAGTACTTC. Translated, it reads CASGLGPPREQYF.